These 32 T cell receptor beta chains came from one sample sequenced in a study of OX40 agonist ivuxolimab in advanced cancers. Repertoires were generated with immunoSEQ multiplex PCR, while TCRdb's copy carries only in-frame clones and drops some. Of 83,000 or so clones listed, around nine tenths are singletons. The sequencing used CD4+ or CD8+ T cells sorted from blood, collected in a trial of the OX40 agonist ivuxolimab. The receptors derive from an adult with an advanced solid tumor such as melanoma, head and neck, liver or kidney cancer.

The rearrangement links TRBV19 to TRBJ2-2, with 7 bases identical to TRBD1. Trimming at V came to 5 bases and at J to 3 bases, leaving 6 bases not matched to a gene. Germline V gene sequence: CDR1 LNHDA, CDR2 SQIVND (reference sequence). This CDR3 contains 15 residues. Written as DNA, the CDR3 is TGTGCCAGTAGTTCCCCGGGACAGCACACCGGGGAGCTGTTTTTT. Residues: CASSSPGQHTGELFF.

The chain has TRBV5-1 and TRBJ2-3, with TRBD1 matching 10 bases. Germline values: CDR1 SGHRS, CDR2 YFSETQ. This CDR3 comprises 15 residues. Losses at the gene ends were 5 bases for V and 1 base for J; bases not matched to a gene: 4. Written as DNA, the CDR3 is TGCGCCAGCAGGATCGGACAGGGGGGCACAGATACGCAGTATTTT. It yields the protein CASRIGQGGTDTQYF.

This clone was seen a handful of times. The chain carries TRBV7-9 and TRBJ2-7, with D possibly being TRBD2 (6 bases). CDR3 length: 14 amino acids. Trimming shortened V by 4 bases and J by 2 bases, and 12 bases separated the two germline ends. CDR1 is SEHNR, CDR2 FQNEAQ, per germline (reference sequence). The CDR3 nucleotides read TGTGCCAGCAGCTCGAAGCGGGTTACCTACGAGCAGTACTTC. Protein sequence: CASSSKRVTYEQYF.

The V and J genes are TRBV15 and TRBJ2-7, with 10 bases lining up with TRBD2. This CDR3 contains 14 residues. The V gene end was trimmed by 8 bases and the J gene end by 2 bases; junction bases not matched to a gene: 6. Germline loops: CDR1 LNHNV, CDR2 YYDKDF (reference sequence). Here the CDR3 DNA reads TGTGCCACCGGGAGCGGGAGGGCTCCCTACGAGCAGTACTTC. This sequence encodes CATGSGRAPYEQYF.

The chain combines TRBV19 with TRBJ2-3; TRBD2 matches 8 bases. Per the germline V gene, CDR1 is LNHDA and CDR2 is SQIVND (reference sequence). The CDR3 spans 15 residues. Trimming at V came to 3 bases and at J to 3 bases, leaving 5 bases not matched to a gene. This chain's CDR3 is CASSIQSGRTDTQYF. CDR3 bases: TGTGCCAGTAGTATTCAGAGCGGGAGAACAGATACGCAGTATTTT.

V and J are TRBV5-4 and TRBJ1-2; 12 bases are a match to TRBD1. CDR1 is SGHNT and CDR2 is YYREEE in the germline V gene (reference sequence). With 4 bases clipped from V and 4 bases from J, the junction kept 2 bases outside the gene matches. This CDR3 contains 14 residues. The CDR3: CASSGTGGIYGYTF. The CDR3 region has the DNA TGTGCCAGCAGCGGGACAGGGGGCATCTATGGCTACACCTTC.

This chain joins TRBV28 and TRBJ1-1, with D unresolved. The CDR3 consists of 12 residues. Germline CDR1 MDHEN, CDR2 SYDVKM. V lost 5 bases to trimming and J lost 0 bases, with 4 bases between them. The DNA for the CDR3 is TGTGCCAGCAGTGGAGTGAACACTGAAGCTTTCTTT. Protein: CASSGVNTEAFF.

Notes on this clone: Just one base apart from a much larger clone, this may be a read error. This chain links TRBV7-9 with TRBJ1-4, with TRBD1 as a possible D gene (5 bases). This CDR3 is built from 15 residues. Trimming pared 5 bases from V and 6 bases from J, leaving 16 bases between. Germline lookup yields CDR1 SEHNR and CDR2 FQNEAQ (reference sequence). The CDR3 DNA reads as TGTGCCAGCAGCCGCCGGGGGAAAGAGGATGAAAAACTGTTTTTT. This encodes CASSRRGKEDEKLFF.

V and J are TRBV15 and TRBJ2-5, with D perhaps TRBD1 (6 bases). This CDR3 comprises 14 residues. Trimming removed 3 bases at V and 4 bases at J, with 12 bases between. Germline loops: CDR1 LNHNV, CDR2 YYDKDF (reference sequence). The DNA for the CDR3 is TGTGCCACCAGCAGCGGGACATTACGAGAGACCCAGTACTTC. Residues: CATSSGTLRETQYF.

The chain combines TRBV2 with TRBJ2-5; D not certain. CDR1 is SNHLY and CDR2 is FYNNEI in the germline V gene. With 6 bases removed from V and 3 bases from J, the gap between germline ends came to 11 bases. CDR3 length equals 13 residues. CDR3: CASRGVAKETQYF. CDR3 DNA sequence: TGTGCCAGCAGAGGAGTGGCGAAAGAGACCCAGTACTTC.

V gene TRBV19 combines with J gene TRBJ2-1; TRBD2 matches at 8 bases. Per germline, CDR1 LNHDA and CDR2 SQIVND (reference sequence). V dropped 7 bases and J dropped 4; count of bases not matched to a gene: 15. The CDR3 is 17 amino acids. CDR3 sequence (DNA): TGTGCCAGTACCCCTGGAGAGGCTAGCGGGTTTTACAATGAGCAGTTCTTC. This sequence encodes CASTPGEASGFYNEQFF.

V is TRBV18 and J is TRBJ2-3, with a weak D call TRBD1 (6 bases). Germline CDR1 is KGHSH and CDR2 is LQKENI. V was shortened by 4 bases and J by 2 bases, with 13 bases between the two germline ends. The CDR3 sequence is 15 residues long. The CDR3 spells CASSHGTQNTDTQYF. The CDR3, as DNA: TGTGCCAGCTCACACGGGACACAGAACACAGATACGCAGTATTTT.

V and J are TRBV2 and TRBJ1-1; tentative D call: TRBD1 (5 bases). Looked up from germline, CDR1 is SNHLY and CDR2 is FYNNEI. V was trimmed by 5 bases and J by 0 bases, leaving 13 bases between them. The CDR3 extends over 15 amino acids. Written as DNA, the CDR3 is TGTGCCAGCAGTTACAGGCAGAGCATGAACACTGAAGCTTTCTTT. Its translation: CASSYRQSMNTEAFF.

This clone has just a few counts. The chain links TRBV11-2 to TRBJ2-3; weak D call: TRBD1 (5 bases). The ends were cut back, 2 bases at V and 0 bases at J, with 12 bases in the middle. Per germline, CDR1 SGHAT and CDR2 FQNNGV. The CDR3 runs to 16 residues. This CDR3 reads CASSLHAGASTDTQYF. In DNA, the CDR3 is TGTGCCAGCAGCTTACACGCTGGGGCTAGCACAGATACGCAGTATTTT.

The chain links TRBV2 to TRBJ2-3, with TRBD2 as a possible D gene (6 bases). This CDR3 has 14 amino acids. Germline V gives CDR1 SNHLY, CDR2 FYNNEI. The V end was cut by 8 bases, the J end by 2 bases, with 14 bases between. The CDR3 region is CASGRDFTTDTQYF. Written as DNA, the CDR3 is TGTGCCAGCGGAAGGGACTTCACCACAGATACGCAGTATTTT.

J is TRBJ2-1 and V is TRBV9, with TRBD2 matching 7 bases. The CDR3 loop spans 16 amino acids. Trimming removed 0 bases from V and 4 bases from J; junction bases left unmatched: 7. The germline V gene has CDR1 SGDLS and CDR2 YYNGEE. The DNA for the CDR3 is TGTGCCAGCAGCGTAGATCCGGCTAGCGGATACAATGAGCAGTTCTTC. It is translated as CASSVDPASGYNEQFF.

This clone has a single count. This chain joins TRBV6-1 and TRBJ1-5; D is unclear. The CDR3 is 15 amino acids. Germline V CDR1 and CDR2: MNHNS, SASEGT. Trimming shortened V by 7 bases and J by 5 bases, and 18 bases separated the two germline ends. CDR3 residues: CASKKTVDLYQPQHF. The CDR3, as DNA: TGTGCCAGCAAGAAAACGGTTGATCTCTATCAGCCCCAGCATTTT.

The chain couples TRBV28 to TRBJ2-1; D is unresolved. The V and J ends lost 3 bases and 6 bases respectively, with 12 bases between them. The CDR3 covers 14 residues. Germline V gives CDR1 MDHEN, CDR2 SYDVKM. The CDR3 DNA sequence: TGTGCCAGCAGTTTGTTAAACTTACTCAATGAGCAGTTCTTC. Residues: CASSLLNLLNEQFF.

The CDR3 DNA sequence: TGTGCCAGCAGTTTAGGGGCTAGCGGTGAAGAGACCCAGTACTTC. Translating it yields CASSLGASGEETQYF. V gene TRBV27 combines with J gene TRBJ2-5, with 7 positions matching TRBD2. V gave up 2 bases and J gave up 3 bases; unmatched junction bases: 6. Germline CDR1 MNHEY, CDR2 SMNVEV (reference sequence). The CDR3 has 15 amino acids.

V is TRBV7-9 and J is TRBJ2-1, with TRBD2 matching over 7 bases. This CDR3 is 15 amino acids long. Per the germline V gene, CDR1 is SEHNR and CDR2 is FQNEAQ (reference sequence). The V segment lost 7 bases and the J segment 9 bases; nucleotides outside the gene matches: 15. In nucleotides, the CDR3 is TGTGCCAGCATGAATTGGGAGGGCCGTGTAGGTGAGCAGTTCTTC. Translated, it gives CASMNWEGRVGEQFF. The full variable domain, its missing parts supplied by reference TRBV7-9 and TRBJ2-1, is DTGVSQNPRHKITKRGQNVTFRCDPISEHNRLYWYRQTLGQGPEFLTYFQNEAQLEKSRLLSDRFSAERPKGSFSTLEIQRTEQGDSAMYLCASMNWEGRVGEQFFGPGTRLTVL.

The V call is TRBV19, the J call TRBJ1-5; tentative D call: TRBD1 (5 bases). This CDR3 is 13 amino acids long. Germline CDR1 LNHDA, CDR2 SQIVND (reference sequence). Trimming removed 7 bases at V and 2 bases at J, with 9 bases between. For the CDR3, the DNA is TGTGCCAGTACCCTCAGGGGCAATCAGCCCCAGCATTTT. Translation gives CASTLRGNQPQHF.

This clone was seen a single time. The chain has TRBV9 and TRBJ1-2; tentatively, D is TRBD1 (5 bases). This CDR3 is built from 14 residues. CDR1 SGDLS and CDR2 YYNGEE come from the germline V gene. Trimming pared 4 bases from V and 4 bases from J, leaving 14 bases between. The CDR3 is CASSMDTSSYGYTF. Written as DNA, the CDR3 is TGTGCCAGCAGCATGGACACATCCAGCTATGGCTACACCTTC.

V and J are TRBV11-3 and TRBJ2-1, with 13 positions matching TRBD2. The V gene's germline CDR1 is SGHNT and CDR2 YENEEA. With 4 bases clipped from V and 4 bases from J, the junction kept 7 bases outside the gene matches. This CDR3 region has 17 residues. The CDR3, as DNA: TGTGCCAGCAGCTATACCGGGACTAGCGGGACGTACAATGAGCAGTTCTTC. Translating it yields CASSYTGTSGTYNEQFF.

The chain carries TRBV7-9 and TRBJ1-2; perhaps TRBD1 as D (6 bases). From germline, CDR1 is SEHNR and CDR2 FQNEAQ (reference sequence). The V gene lost 5 bases and the J gene lost 4 bases, with 14 bases spanning the gap. CDR3 length: 14 residues. CDR3 DNA: TGTGCCAGCAGCCCCCGAACAGGGCCCTATGGCTACACCTTC. Its translation: CASSPRTGPYGYTF. The variable domain in full, completed from reference TRBV7-9 and TRBJ1-2, reads DTGVSQNPRHKITKRGQNVTFRCDPISEHNRLYWYRQTLGQGPEFLTYFQNEAQLEKSRLLSDRFSAERPKGSFSTLEIQRTEQGDSAMYLCASSPRTGPYGYTFGSGTRLTVV.

This sequence joins TRBV6-1 and TRBJ2-3; 9 nucleotides line up with TRBD1. The CDR3 has 15 residues. CDR1 and CDR2 from the germline V gene are MNHNS and SASEGT. The J segment lost 1 base and the V segment lost 3 bases, leaving 2 bases of the junction unmatched. CDR3 sequence reads: CASSDRQGGTDTQYF. Here the CDR3 DNA reads TGTGCCAGCAGTGATAGACAGGGGGGCACAGATACGCAGTATTTT.

This rearrangement joins TRBV7-2 to TRBJ1-5; possible D gene TRBD1, 5 bases. Looked up from germline, CDR1 is SGHTA and CDR2 is FQGNSA. The CDR3 has 15 amino acids. Trimming shortened V by 1 base and J by 5 bases, and 12 bases separated the two germline ends. The CDR3, as DNA: TGTGCCAGCAGCTTAGGGCGGGGGACGGATCAGCCCCAGCATTTT. Its protein product is CASSLGRGTDQPQHF.

The J gene is TRBJ1-4, the V gene TRBV15; D is ambiguous. There are 16 residues in the CDR3. The germline gives CDR1 LNHNV, CDR2 YYDKDF (reference sequence). Trimming stripped 0 bases from V and 8 bases from J, with 16 bases between. This chain's CDR3 is CATSRDRPTRGEKLFF. For the CDR3, the DNA is TGTGCCACCAGCAGAGATCGTCCCACACGAGGGGAAAAACTGTTTTTT.

This chain links TRBV19 with TRBJ2-1; 13 bases agree with TRBD2. CDR1 is LNHDA, CDR2 SQIVND, per germline (reference sequence). CDR3 length: 13 amino acids. The V and J ends lost 8 bases and 8 bases, in that order; junction bases with no gene match: 3. This chain's CDR3 is CASGLAGAHEQFF. CDR3 nucleotides: TGTGCCAGTGGACTAGCGGGAGCCCATGAGCAGTTCTTC.

V usage is TRBV7-2 and J usage is TRBJ2-2; D is unclear. This CDR3 comprises 15 residues. CDR1 is SGHTA, CDR2 FQGNSA, per germline. Trimming removed 4 bases at V and 6 bases at J, with 15 bases between. In DNA, the CDR3 is TGTGCCAGCAGCTCCGGATTCCGGGCGTCCGGGGAGCTGTTTTTT. Amino acid sequence: CASSSGFRASGELFF.

The chain combines TRBV18 with TRBJ2-5; D possibly uses TRBD1 or TRBD2 (5 bases each). The CDR3 has 15 residues. The V and J ends lost 3 bases and 0 bases respectively, with 11 bases between them. Germline lookup yields CDR1 KGHSH and CDR2 LQKENI. In nucleotides, the CDR3 is TGTGCCAGCTCACCCGGGGACGGGTACCAAGAGACCCAGTACTTC. Translated: CASSPGDGYQETQYF.

The rearrangement uses TRBV5-1 and TRBJ1-3; TRBD1 is a possible D gene (6 bases). Germline-derived CDR1 and CDR2 are SGHRS and YFSETQ. V was cut by 2 bases and J by 0 bases, with 12 bases left in between. The CDR3 is 16 residues long. The CDR3 loop is CASSFRQADSGNTIYF. The CDR3 DNA follows: TGCGCCAGCAGCTTTAGACAGGCCGACTCTGGAAACACCATATATTTT.

The rearrangement uses TRBV11-2 and TRBJ2-5, with 9 bases aligning to TRBD2. The junction had 6 bases not matched to a gene; V was cut back by 2 bases and J by 5 bases. Germline assignment: CDR1 SGHAT and CDR2 FQNNGV. The CDR3 sequence is 15 residues long. The CDR3 DNA reads TGTGCCAGCAGCTTAAGGGTAGCGGGAGTTGAGACCCAGTACTTC. Protein product: CASSLRVAGVETQYF.